The entry below describes one T cell receptor (beta chain). In assigning cohorts, the study relied on participant-reported clinical history. This sample is drawn from a study of blood T cell repertoires in COVID-19. Study summary: From T cells, B-cell-depleted T cells, or PBMCs came the material, which was cDNA or gDNA.

Method: immunoSEQ multiplex PCR; TCRdb's copy keeps in-frame clones and lacks some. Counted here are 200,000 to 250,000 clones, about four fifths occurring once; the ten biggest clones make up under 1.5%. CDR1 and CDR2 (germline): GTSNPN, SVGIG (reference sequence). The ends were cut back, 4 bases at V and 3 bases at J, with 6 bases in the middle. The CDR3 is 12 amino acids. The chain employs TRBV30 and TRBJ2-2; D is unclear. The clonotype originates from a woman aged 40 to 49 with acute COVID-19. Sequenced input: PBMCs or T cells enriched from blood (not recorded which). CDR3 protein: CAWNGYTGELFF. The CDR3 nucleotides read TGTGCCTGGAACGGGTACACCGGGGAGCTGTTTTTT.